The 17 T cell receptor beta chains given below trace back to one sample, sequenced in a study of cytomegalovirus exposure and HLA in healthy donors. Primers: 60 Vbeta forward and 13 Jbeta reverse. Assay: immunoSEQ multiplex PCR; the TCRdb copy retains only in-frame clones and omits some. The table lists approximately 47,000 clones. The sequenced sample consisted of PBMCs. These receptors came from a male donor in good health and CMV-seronegative.

The V call is TRBV5-1, the J call TRBJ2-3; TRBD2 matches at 12 bases. Losses at the gene ends were 10 bases for V and 3 bases for J; bases not matched to a gene: 6. There are 14 residues in the CDR3. Per the germline V gene, CDR1 is SGHRS and CDR2 is YFSETQ. CDR3 residues: CASGTSGFTDTQYF. CDR3 coding DNA: TGCGCCTCAGGGACTAGCGGGTTTACAGATACGCAGTATTTT.

On this clone itself: Other nucleotide sequences from this sample produce the same CDR3. The J gene is TRBJ2-7, the V gene TRBV4-3; 8 positions agree with TRBD1. J was trimmed by 2 bases and V by 3 bases; bases with no gene match: 6. Germline-derived CDR1 and CDR2 are LGHNA and YSLEER. The CDR3 sequence is 15 residues long. The CDR3 loop is CASSHSGTGAYEQYF. The CDR3 bases are TGCGCCAGCAGCCACTCCGGGACAGGAGCCTACGAGCAGTACTTC.

V and J are TRBV6-5 and TRBJ1-2, with unresolved D. This CDR3 region has 13 residues. From germline, CDR1 is MNHEY and CDR2 SVGAGI. V lost 2 bases and J lost 2, with 6 bases in between. CDR3 bases: TGTGCCAGCAGTTACCGGGTAAACTATGGCTACACCTTC. Translation gives CASSYRVNYGYTF.

This chain joins TRBV6-5 and TRBJ1-2; 8 nucleotides match TRBD1. The CDR3 length is 14 residues. Germline CDR1 MNHEY, CDR2 SVGAGI. V lost 5 bases, J lost 2 bases, and 4 bases stayed unmatched. Here the CDR3 reads CASSDRGANYGYTF. CDR3 coding DNA: TGTGCCAGCAGTGACAGGGGTGCGAACTATGGCTACACCTTC.

A remark on this clone: The junction and the germline gene differ at one end; a read error may be behind it. The sample holds other DNA sequences that translate to the same CDR3. The rearrangement joins TRBV4-1 to TRBJ2-3; a weak D match, TRBD1 (5 bases). Germline loops: CDR1 MGHRA, CDR2 YSYEKL. The CDR3 loop spans 15 amino acids. CDR3 nucleotides: TGCGCCAGCAGCCAACCCGGACATGTCACAGACACGCAGTATTTT. This codes for CASSQPGHVTDTQYF.

This chain uses TRBV6-5 with TRBJ1-2; D is unclear. V was clipped by 2 bases and J by 3 bases, with 13 bases between them. The CDR3 runs 15 residues. Germline assignment: CDR1 MNHEY and CDR2 SVGAGI. CDR3 coding DNA: TGTGCCAGCAGTTACGAGGGAGGCGGGTACTATGGCTACACCTTC. Its translation is CASSYEGGGYYGYTF.

The chain recombines TRBV6-5 with TRBJ2-1; 14 bases match TRBD2. Germline values: CDR1 MNHEY, CDR2 SVGAGI. The CDR3 has 15 amino acids. V trimming: 4 bases; J trimming: 9 bases; junction bases outside the gene matches: 5. This CDR3 is CASSSTSGGAREQFF. Written as DNA, the CDR3 is TGTGCCAGCAGTTCGACTAGCGGGGGGGCCCGTGAGCAGTTCTTC.

The chain recombines TRBV5-1 with TRBJ1-1; 7 bases align to TRBD1. The CDR3 is 18 amino acids. With 0 bases clipped from V and 1 base from J, the junction kept 12 bases outside the gene matches. Germline V gene sequence: CDR1 SGHRS, CDR2 YFSETQ. This chain's CDR3 is CASSLEGATGVENTEAFF. The CDR3 DNA follows: TGCGCCAGCAGCTTGGAGGGGGCCACGGGGGTAGAGAACACTGAAGCTTTCTTT.

V usage is TRBV6-1 and J usage is TRBJ1-5; D may be TRBD1 (5 bases). From germline, CDR1 is MNHNS and CDR2 SASEGT. This CDR3 has 19 residues. The germline V and J ends were trimmed by 0 bases and 3 bases, with 21 bases remaining between them. The CDR3 is CASSEAGRYRSGANQPQHF. DNA for the CDR3: TGTGCCAGCAGTGAAGCGGGAAGGTACAGGAGTGGGGCCAATCAGCCCCAGCATTTT.

The chain carries TRBV9 and TRBJ2-6, with 8 bases matching TRBD1. Germline values: CDR1 SGDLS, CDR2 YYNGEE. V trimming: 3 bases; J trimming: 2 bases; junction bases outside the gene matches: 13. The CDR3 totals 19 residues. CDR3 bases: TGTGCCAGCAGCGCTGGGGGCCCCAGGGGGCGCGCTGGGGCCAACGTCCTGACTTTC. This codes for CASSAGGPRGRAGANVLTF.

The chain uses TRBV19 and TRBJ2-5, with D perhaps matching TRBD2 (6 bases). With 3 bases removed from V and 4 bases from J, the gap between germline ends came to 9 bases. Germline values: CDR1 LNHDA, CDR2 SQIVND (reference sequence). The CDR3 loop spans 13 amino acids. DNA for the CDR3: TGTGCCAGTAGTATTGGAGGGATAGAGACCCAGTACTTC. It codes for CASSIGGIETQYF.

This chain connects TRBV7-2 to TRBJ2-2; 11 bases map to TRBD1. This CDR3 is 14 amino acids long. Per the germline V gene, CDR1 is SGHTA and CDR2 is FQGNSA. V was pared by 5 bases and J by 5 bases, with 1 base of the junction left unmatched. CDR3 in amino acids: CASSGDRGTGELFF. CDR3 nucleotide sequence: TGTGCCAGCAGCGGGGACAGGGGGACCGGGGAGCTGTTTTTT.

This chain connects TRBV6-4 to TRBJ2-3; TRBD2 agrees at 12 bases. This CDR3 contains 15 residues. In germline, CDR1 is MRHNA, CDR2 SNTAGT. V lost 4 bases to trimming and J lost 1 base; unmatched junction nucleotides: 0. DNA of the CDR3: TGTGCCAGCAGTGGGACTAGCGGGGGCACAGATACGCAGTATTTT. It encodes CASSGTSGGTDTQYF.

This chain joins TRBV7-9 and TRBJ1-2; D remains ambiguous. Germline CDR1 SEHNR, CDR2 FQNEAQ (reference sequence). V lost 5 bases to trimming and J lost 1 base, with 14 bases between them. The CDR3 is made up of 15 amino acids. The CDR3 loop reads CASSLSTDHNYGYTF. For the CDR3, the DNA is TGTGCCAGCAGCCTCAGCACAGATCATAACTATGGCTACACCTTC.

V is TRBV10-2 and J is TRBJ2-7, with D possibly TRBD1 on 6 matching bases. The CDR3 sequence is 16 residues long. The germline CDR1 and CDR2 sequences are WSHSY and SAAADI. Trimming shortened V by 6 bases and J by 2 bases, and 20 bases separated the two germline ends. The DNA for the CDR3 is TGCGCCAGCAGGGCTGAACCAGGGGCCCCGCCCTACGAGCAGTACTTC. This sequence encodes CASRAEPGAPPYEQYF.

The chain carries TRBV7-9 and TRBJ1-1; D perhaps matches TRBD1 (5 bases). The V end was cut by 3 bases, the J end by 11 bases, with 13 bases between. This CDR3 is built from 12 residues. From germline, CDR1 is SEHNR and CDR2 FQNEAQ (reference sequence). The CDR3 DNA is TGTGCCAGCAGCTTGGGGGGTTCGAAGGCTTTCTTT. Translated, it gives CASSLGGSKAFF. The full variable domain, rest sourced from reference TRBV7-9 and TRBJ1-1, is DTGVSQNPRHKITKRGQNVTFRCDPISEHNRLYWYRQTLGQGPEFLTYFQNEAQLEKSRLLSDRFSAERPKGSFSTLEIQRTEQGDSAMYLCASSLGGSKAFFGQGTRLTVV.

This chain joins TRBV7-2 and TRBJ1-1; D gene uncertain. This CDR3 is 15 amino acids long. Trimming took 1 base from V and 5 from J, leaving 14 bases between them. Germline CDR1 and CDR2: SGHTA and FQGNSA. CDR3 residues: CASSLGPQVGTEAFF. The CDR3 DNA reads as TGTGCCAGCAGCTTAGGCCCCCAGGTTGGGACTGAAGCTTTCTTT.